Listed below are T cell receptor beta chains from one sample, sequenced in a study of OX40 agonist ivuxolimab in advanced cancers. The method was immunoSEQ multiplex PCR; TCRdb's version includes in-frame clones alone and lacks a portion of them. The sample contains 60,000 to 75,000 clones, around 90% of which appear only once. The sequenced sample was CD4+ or CD8+ T cells sorted from blood, obtained in a trial of the OX40 agonist ivuxolimab. These TCRs come from an adult with an advanced solid tumor such as melanoma, head and neck, liver or kidney cancer. Each CDR3 is given without its conserved first and last residue. The D gene is left open where the match is weak. A row's size may be missing; if present it is once, few, many or a size class.

j_gene	v_gene	d_gene	abundance	CDR3aa
TRBJ1-5	TRBV19	-	-	ASSIGEISH
TRBJ1-3	TRBV7-9	-	-	ASSTRVQGSGNTIY
TRBJ1-2	TRBV28	-	-	ASSLTYYGYT
TRBJ2-6	TRBV5-4	-	-	ASSGNFVGAGANVLT
TRBJ2-1	TRBV7-3	-	-	ASSYDWMDEQF
TRBJ1-1	TRBV7-6	TRBD1	-	ASSLGRGTINTEAF
TRBJ2-1	TRBV5-1	-	-	ASSGRGLDYNEQF
TRBJ2-2	TRBV7-8	-	-	ASSLDSTPTGELF
TRBJ2-1	TRBV7-6	TRBD2	-	ASSLAGLASYNEQF
TRBJ1-1	TRBV11-2	-	-	ASSLDSYPTEAF
TRBJ1-2	TRBV28	TRBD1	-	ASNPGLGTGKFSYGYT
TRBJ1-1	TRBV18	-	once	ASSPTGLNTEAF
TRBJ1-6	TRBV5-6	-	-	ASSLVGHESPLH
TRBJ2-6	TRBV18	-	once	ASSPRVLSDKGISGANVLT
TRBJ2-1	TRBV5-1	TRBD2	-	ASSLGLAGAYNEQF
TRBJ2-2	TRBV19	-	-	ASRGTGSTGELF
TRBJ2-1	TRBV5-1	TRBD2	once	ASSPGLAGGYNEQF
TRBJ1-3	TRBV30	-	once	AWSAARWERNTIY
TRBJ1-2	TRBV10-3	-	-	AISDSNYGYT
TRBJ2-3	TRBV11-2	TRBD2	once	ASSLGGGRADTQY
TRBJ2-3	TRBV5-6	TRBD2	once	ASSLLAGGPADTQY
TRBJ2-5	TRBV28	TRBD2	-	ASNGATSGVQETQY
TRBJ2-1	TRBV5-6	-	-	ASSLGLHNEQF
TRBJ1-5	TRBV28	-	-	ASSRLDNSNQPQH
TRBJ2-1	TRBV9	-	-	ASSVATETGEQF
TRBJ2-7	TRBV10-1	TRBD2	-	ASSAGLNYEQY
TRBJ1-5	TRBV6-6	-	few	ASRPDGGDQPQH
TRBJ1-1	TRBV4-1	-	-	ASSPPGAGAKATEAF
TRBJ1-4	TRBV4-1	-	-	ASSQEGWQGPNEKLF
TRBJ1-2	TRBV6-5	-	-	ASKFQEYYGYT
TRBJ1-2	TRBV11-2	-	-	ASSPGTELYGYT
TRBJ1-5	TRBV6-5	TRBD1	-	ASSYGTGGLPQH
TRBJ2-7	TRBV5-8	-	once	ASGQSSYEQY
TRBJ1-5	TRBV28	-	-	ASIHGRNQPQH
TRBJ1-1	TRBV6-6	TRBD1	few	ASTVDGTGSEAF
TRBJ1-1	TRBV6-6	-	-	ASRSYSGKGRTEAF
TRBJ1-4	TRBV9	-	once	ASSPPEGRKLF
TRBJ2-2	TRBV2	-	few	ASSGTENTGELF
TRBJ1-3	TRBV18	-	-	ASSPVRAGNTIY
TRBJ1-5	TRBV30	-	-	AADRDSNQPQH
TRBJ2-7	TRBV20-1	-	-	SAPHRYEQY
TRBJ2-2	TRBV10-3	TRBD2	-	AIGGPGGVLTGELF
TRBJ1-4	TRBV28	-	once	ASRSWGSRATNEKLF
TRBJ2-3	TRBV5-6	-	-	ASSLVDTDTQY
TRBJ1-1	TRBV5-6	-	-	ASSLSFGVGVVTEAF
TRBJ2-1	TRBV27	-	-	ASSPPAQWGYNEQF
TRBJ1-1	TRBV28	TRBD1	-	ASSPLGGTGETEAF
TRBJ1-3	TRBV28	TRBD1	-	ASRGTGPSGNTIY
TRBJ2-2	TRBV19	TRBD2	few	ASTTGRTSGNTGELF
TRBJ2-7	TRBV5-1	TRBD1	-	ASSLAPGGPNEQY